Listed below are T cell receptor beta chains from one sample, sequenced in a study of cytomegalovirus exposure and HLA in healthy donors. Sequencing used immunoSEQ multiplex PCR; TCRdb keeps in-frame clones, though not all of them. The sample has 120,000 or so clones; approximately 69% are singletons. The sequenced material came from PBMCs. These receptors were taken from a man in his forties in good health and CMV-seropositive. CDR3s include the opening cysteine and the closing phenylalanine or tryptophan. A D gene is named only where the DNA matches it firmly. For some rows the clone size is stated as once, few or many, or as a class when expanded; others skip it.

TRBJ2-7,NA,TRBV25-1,NA,CASSRPGTYEQYF,TGTGCCAGCAGTCGGCCGGGGACCTACGAGCAGTACTTC
TRBJ2-1,TRBD1,TRBV9,NA,CASSGQGGHTLNEQFF,TGTGCCAGCAGCGGACAGGGCGGACACACACTCAATGAGCAGTTCTTC
TRBJ1-1,TRBD1,TRBV5-1,few,CASSEQGAVTEAFF,TGCGCCAGCAGCGAACAGGGGGCCGTCACTGAAGCTTTCTTT
TRBJ2-2,TRBD1,TRBV9,NA,CASSPGQGFTGELFF,TGTGCCAGCAGTCCGGGACAGGGGTTTACCGGGGAGCTGTTTTTT
TRBJ1-2,NA,TRBV5-1,NA,CASSLPGGDYGYTF,TGCGCCAGCAGCTTGCCCGGGGGTGACTATGGCTACACCTTC
TRBJ2-7,NA,TRBV6-6,NA,CASRGGYEQYF,TGTGCCAGCAGAGGAGGCTACGAGCAGTACTTC
TRBJ2-7,TRBD2,TRBV6-5,NA,CASSFLRDYHRGEQYF,TGTGCCAGCAGTTTCCTCCGGGACTACCATAGGGGCGAGCAGTACTTC
TRBJ2-1,TRBD2,TRBV29-1,NA,CSVGEGRWLVSGTYNEQFF,TGCAGCGTCGGGGAAGGAAGGTGGTTGGTTAGCGGGACTTACAATGAGCAGTTCTTC
TRBJ2-5,NA,TRBV6-5,NA,CASSYLFGGGETQYF,TGTGCCAGCAGTTACCTCTTCGGGGGTGGAGAGACCCAGTACTTC
TRBJ1-5,NA,TRBV29-1,few,CSVVGQGGQPQHF,TGCAGCGTCGTGGGCCAGGGAGGACAGCCCCAGCATTTT
TRBJ1-4,NA,TRBV5-1,NA,CASSLEASGEKLFF,TGCGCCAGCAGCTTGGAAGCCAGCGGTGAAAAACTGTTTTTT